This T cell receptor (beta chain) is from a study of shared clonotypes between healthy human individuals. On this clone itself: Its cognate antigen is unknown.

Regarding the study as a whole: A generally larger estimated richness was seen in naive subsets than in memory subsets. Only blood was sampled, and tissue TCR repertoires likely differ from blood ones.

TCRdb keeps only in-frame clones here, not all; method: immunoSEQ multiplex PCR. The sample lists over 2 million clones, about 95% seen once, with about 1.1% in the top ten. The CDR3 is 15 amino acids. Germline CDR1 MNHNY, CDR2 SVGAGI (reference sequence). V lost 5 bases and J 4 bases, leaving 17 bases between the germline ends. Naive-designated CD8 cells lacked CD45RO, were positively enriched for CCR7, and omitted terminally differentiated effector memory CD45RA+ cells. Those who donated were healthy HIV-negative adults, with no recent acute infections or vaccinations reported. This sequence was found in a man between 18 and 29 years old in good health. The sample was naive CD8+ T cells sorted from blood. The chain couples TRBV6-6 to TRBJ2-5; perhaps D is TRBD1 or TRBD2 (5 bases each). The CDR3 DNA is TGTGCCAGCAGTCCCCGGGACGGTGGTGGAGAGACCCAGTACTTC. It yields the protein CASSPRDGGGETQYF.